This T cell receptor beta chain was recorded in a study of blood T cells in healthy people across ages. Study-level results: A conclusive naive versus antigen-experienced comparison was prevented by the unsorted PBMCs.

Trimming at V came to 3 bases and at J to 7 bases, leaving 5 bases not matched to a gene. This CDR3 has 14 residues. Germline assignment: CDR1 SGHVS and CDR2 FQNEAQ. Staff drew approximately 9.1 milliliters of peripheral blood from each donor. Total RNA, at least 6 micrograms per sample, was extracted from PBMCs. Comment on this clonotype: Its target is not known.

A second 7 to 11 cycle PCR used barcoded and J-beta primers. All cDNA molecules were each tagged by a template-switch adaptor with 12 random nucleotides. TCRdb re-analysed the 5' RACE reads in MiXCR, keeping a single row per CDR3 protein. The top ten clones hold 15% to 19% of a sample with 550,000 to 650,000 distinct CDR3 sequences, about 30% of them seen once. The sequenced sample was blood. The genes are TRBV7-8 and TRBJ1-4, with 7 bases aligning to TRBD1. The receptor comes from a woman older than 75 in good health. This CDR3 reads CASSFRAGGEKLFF. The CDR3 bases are TGTGCCAGCAGCTTCAGGGCAGGGGGTGAAAAACTGTTTTTT.